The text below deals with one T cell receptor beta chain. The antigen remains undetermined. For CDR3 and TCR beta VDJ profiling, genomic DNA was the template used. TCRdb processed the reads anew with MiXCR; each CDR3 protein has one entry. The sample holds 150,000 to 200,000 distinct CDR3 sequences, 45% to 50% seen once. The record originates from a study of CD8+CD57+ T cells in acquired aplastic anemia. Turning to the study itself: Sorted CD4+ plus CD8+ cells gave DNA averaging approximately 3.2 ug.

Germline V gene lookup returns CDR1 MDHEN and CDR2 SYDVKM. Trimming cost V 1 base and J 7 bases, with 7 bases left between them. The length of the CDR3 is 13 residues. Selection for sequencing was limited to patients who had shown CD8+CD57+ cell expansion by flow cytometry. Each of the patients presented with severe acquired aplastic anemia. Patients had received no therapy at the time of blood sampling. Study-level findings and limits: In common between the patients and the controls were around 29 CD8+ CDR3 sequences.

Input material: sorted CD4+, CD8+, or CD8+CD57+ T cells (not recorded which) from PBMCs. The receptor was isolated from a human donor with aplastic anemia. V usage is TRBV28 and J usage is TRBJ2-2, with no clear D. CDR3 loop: CASSLSANGELFF. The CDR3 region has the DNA TGTGCCAGCAGTTTATCGGCAAACGGGGAGCTGTTTTTT.